This TCR beta chain was sequenced in a study of technical replicates of blood from several donors. The CDR3 runs to 12 residues. V was shortened by 3 bases and J by 0 bases, with 3 bases between the two germline ends. Germline CDR1 and CDR2: SGHRS and YFSETQ. Sequenced by immunoSEQ multiplex PCR; TCRdb stores in-frame clones only, minus some. Of some 56,000 clones in the sample, roughly 96% were seen once. The sequence derives from a human donor in good health. Some clones in this sample may be carry-over from other donors' samples. The rearrangement links TRBV5-1 to TRBJ2-5; D is undetermined. Sequenced material: PBMCs. The DNA of the CDR3 is TGCGCCAGCAGCTCGTACCAAGAGACCCAGTACTTC. Protein product: CASSSYQETQYF.